Listed here are 13 T cell receptor beta chains from one sample, sequenced in a study of T cell responses to AZD1222 COVID-19 vaccine (TCRdb year 2021). The meaning of the sample's time point label: baseline before first vaccination. The library relied on the immunoSEQ multiplex PCR assay. As stored in TCRdb, this immuneACCESS dataset retains in-frame rearrangements with V and J assigned. A fraction of the clones does not appear; measured against another copy, unresolved V genes explain less than half of the discrepancy, and the remainder lacks a known reason. The sample includes nearly 110,000 clones, with 87% observed a single time. 4% to 5.5% of the sample is in the top ten clones. The specimen was peripheral blood, collected on day 0 of AZD1222 vaccination. Receptors originate from an adult in good health.

The chain employs TRBV6-4 and TRBJ1-2; 7 nucleotides agree with TRBD1. This CDR3 spans 19 amino acids. Unmatched junction bases numbered 28, after V lost 8 bases and J lost 7 bases. The V gene's germline CDR1 is MRHNA and CDR2 SNTAGT. The DNA of the CDR3 is TGTGCCAGCCCCGAGGCAGGGGGGTTGTTTGTTGGTAACGAGTCTGGCTACACCTTC. Translated, it gives CASPEAGGLFVGNESGYTF.

In this sample, this clone turned up once. The chain uses TRBV19 and TRBJ1-1, with D uncertain. Germline values: CDR1 LNHDA, CDR2 SQIVND (reference sequence). V lost 11 bases, J lost 7 bases, and 23 bases lay in between. The CDR3 runs to 14 residues. The DNA of the CDR3 is TGTGCCGTAGGTCACGAAGGCGCGGGAAGTGAAGCTTTCTTT. It is translated as CAVGHEGAGSEAFF.

CDR3 sequence reads: CASSYPAGIYTGELFF. The CDR3 DNA sequence: TGTGCCAGCAGTTATCCAGCGGGGATTTACACCGGGGAGCTGTTTTTT. The V and J genes are TRBV28 and TRBJ2-2; TRBD2 matches at 7 bases. With 4 bases clipped from V and 3 bases from J, the junction kept 8 bases outside the gene matches. The CDR3 loop spans 16 amino acids. Germline CDR1 is MDHEN and CDR2 is SYDVKM.

The J gene is TRBJ1-2, the V gene TRBV10-3; TRBD1 is a possible D gene (5 bases). This CDR3 is 14 amino acids long. The V and J ends lost 2 bases and 7 bases respectively, with 14 bases between them. From germline, CDR1 is ENHRY and CDR2 SYGVKD. The CDR3 here is CAISEQTVTSGYTF. In DNA, the CDR3 is TGTGCCATCAGTGAGCAGACAGTTACGTCTGGCTACACCTTC.

This chain links TRBV5-8 with TRBJ1-1; TRBD1 matches 9 bases. J lost 0 bases, V lost 2 bases, and 11 bases had no gene match. The CDR3 loop spans 18 amino acids. Germline lookup yields CDR1 SGHTS and CDR2 YDEGEE. CDR3: CASSLAGTGIYMNTEAFF. DNA of the CDR3: TGTGCCAGCAGCTTAGCCGGGACAGGGATTTACATGAACACTGAAGCTTTCTTT.

This clone showed up just once. The gene calls are TRBV2 and TRBJ1-5; D is unclear. This CDR3 contains 14 residues. Trimming left V 6 bases short and J 1 base short, with 10 bases between. Germline V gene sequence: CDR1 SNHLY, CDR2 FYNNEI. The CDR3 bases are TGTGCCAGCAGGCAGTTTCTCAGCAATCAGCCCCAGCATTTT. Residues: CASRQFLSNQPQHF.

The chain links TRBV19 to TRBJ2-3, with D maybe TRBD2 (6 bases). The germline V gene encodes CDR1 LNHDA and CDR2 SQIVND (reference sequence). V was pared by 7 bases and J by 6 bases, with 17 bases between. This CDR3 contains 14 residues. CDR3 nucleotide sequence: TGTGCCAGTATGCGTCGGGCTAGCGCGGATACGCAGTATTTT. The encoded protein is CASMRRASADTQYF. The full variable domain, completed using reference TRBV19 and TRBJ2-3, is DGGITQSPKYLFRKEGQNVTLSCEQNLNHDAMYWYRQDPGQGLRLIYYSQIVNDFQKGDIAEGYSVSREKKESFPLTVTSAQKNPTAFYLCASMRRASADTQYFGPGTRLTVL.

CDR3: CASSPLASGSTDTQYF. CDR3 nucleotides: TGTGCCAGCAGCCCCCTGGCTAGCGGGAGCACAGATACGCAGTATTTT. The V gene is TRBV3-1 (or the pseudogene TRBV3-2), the J gene TRBJ2-3; 8 bases are a match to TRBD2. The CDR3 loop spans 16 amino acids. Germline V CDR1 and CDR2: LGHDT, YNNKEL (reference sequence). The V and J ends lost 4 bases and 0 bases, in that order; junction bases with no gene match: 6.

The genes are TRBV2 and TRBJ1-5, with TRBD1 identical over 10 bases. The CDR3 is 14 residues long. The J segment lost 4 bases and the V segment lost 6 bases, leaving 3 bases of the junction unmatched. The V gene's germline CDR1 is SNHLY and CDR2 FYNNEI. DNA of the CDR3: TGTGCCAGCAGCGGGACAGGGGAAAATCAGCCCCAGCATTTT. Translation gives CASSGTGENQPQHF.

This sequence joins TRBV6-4 and TRBJ1-2, with D perhaps TRBD1 (5 bases). CDR3 length equals 14 residues. Trimming pared 6 bases from V and 6 bases from J, leaving 17 bases between. Germline-derived CDR1 and CDR2 are MRHNA and SNTAGT. The CDR3 protein is CASRPGKGFDGYTF. CDR3 coding DNA: TGTGCCAGCAGGCCGGGGAAGGGGTTTGATGGCTACACCTTC.

The genes are TRBV6-6 and TRBJ2-3; TRBD2 is a possible D gene (6 bases). The CDR3 sequence is 14 residues long. The V gene's germline CDR1 is MNHNY and CDR2 SVGAGI (reference sequence). V dropped 4 bases and J dropped 0 bases, with 8 bases sitting between them. CDR3 coding DNA: TGTGCCAGCAGTTTAGGGACTAGCACAGATACGCAGTATTTT. This sequence encodes CASSLGTSTDTQYF.

This chain joins TRBV7-2 and TRBJ2-5; maybe TRBD2 (5 bases). V shed 3 bases and J shed 2 bases, with 13 bases lying between them. This CDR3 has 15 residues. Germline V gene sequence: CDR1 SGHTA, CDR2 FQGNSA. CDR3 coding DNA: TGTGCCAGCAGCTTCTACGGGAACTCACAAGAGACCCAGTACTTC. This encodes CASSFYGNSQETQYF. Combining the CDR3 with reference TRBV7-2 and TRBJ2-5 gives the whole variable domain GAGVSQSPSNKVTEKGKDVELRCDPISGHTALYWYRQSLGQGLEFLIYFQGNSAPDKSGLPSDRFSAERTGGSVSTLTIQRTQQEDSAVYLCASSFYGNSQETQYFGPGTRLLVL.

This chain connects TRBV5-4 to TRBJ1-6, with D perhaps TRBD1 (5 bases). V lost 6 bases to trimming and J lost 7 bases, with 17 bases between them. The germline CDR1 and CDR2 sequences are SGHNT and YYREEE (reference sequence). This CDR3 has 15 amino acids. The CDR3 sequence is CASTLGGDRNSPLHF. As DNA, the CDR3 is TGTGCCAGCACCCTGGGGGGGGATAGGAATTCACCCCTCCACTTT.